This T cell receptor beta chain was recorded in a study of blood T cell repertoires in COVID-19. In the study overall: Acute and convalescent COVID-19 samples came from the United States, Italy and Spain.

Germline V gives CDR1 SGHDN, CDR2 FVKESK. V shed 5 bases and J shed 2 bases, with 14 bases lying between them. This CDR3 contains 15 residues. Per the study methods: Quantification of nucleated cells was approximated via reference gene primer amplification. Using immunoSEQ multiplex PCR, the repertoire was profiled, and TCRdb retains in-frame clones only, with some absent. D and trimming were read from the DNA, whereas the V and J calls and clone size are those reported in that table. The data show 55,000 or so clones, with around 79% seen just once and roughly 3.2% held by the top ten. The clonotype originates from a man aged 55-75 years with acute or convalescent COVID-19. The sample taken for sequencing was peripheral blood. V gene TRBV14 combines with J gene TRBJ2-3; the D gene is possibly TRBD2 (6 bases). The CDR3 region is CASSAWGLFTDTQYF. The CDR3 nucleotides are TGTGCCAGCAGCGCATGGGGACTCTTCACAGATACGCAGTATTTT.